These 32 T cell receptor beta chains originate from one sample sequenced in a study of shared clonotypes between healthy human individuals. Sequencing was performed with immunoSEQ multiplex PCR; in TCRdb, only in-frame clones are kept and a portion is missing. The table records more than 1.2 million clones, approximately 98.5% of them present only once. The sequencing input was naive CD4+ T cells sorted from blood. Subset reported: CD45RA+ positively selected. These receptors were obtained from a man aged 25 to 45 in good health.

This chain links TRBV6-1 with TRBJ1-1; D possibly corresponds to TRBD1 (5 bases). With 6 bases removed from V and 0 bases from J, the gap between germline ends came to 11 bases. The CDR3 contains 14 residues. Germline V gene data show CDR1 as MNHNS and CDR2 as SASEGT. CDR3 sequence (DNA): TGTGCCAGCAGCTTGGGGCAGGTGAACACTGAAGCTTTCTTT. It codes for CASSLGQVNTEAFF.

The rearrangement uses TRBV18 and TRBJ2-6; D is unclear. The V gene lost 4 bases and the J gene lost 2 bases, with 9 bases spanning the gap. Germline V CDR1 and CDR2: KGHSH, LQKENI. The CDR3 is 15 amino acids. The CDR3 loop is CASSRIETGANVLTF. For the CDR3, the DNA is TGTGCCAGCTCACGGATCGAGACTGGGGCCAACGTCCTGACTTTC.

The chain is built from TRBV28 and TRBJ2-7; D tentatively reads TRBD1 or TRBD2 (5 bases each). The CDR3 totals 15 residues. V was pared by 6 bases and J by 3 bases, with 18 bases between. Germline CDR1 and CDR2: MDHEN and SYDVKM. This CDR3 is CASSPPGPSFYEQYF. The CDR3, as DNA: TGTGCCAGCAGCCCCCCGGGACCAAGCTTCTACGAGCAGTACTTC.

The J gene is TRBJ1-2, the V gene TRBV5-1, with D maybe TRBD1 (5 bases). The CDR3 extends over 15 amino acids. Between the trimmed V and J ends, which lost 0 bases and 4 bases, there was a span of 13 bases. CDR1 and CDR2 (germline): SGHRS, YFSETQ. The CDR3, as DNA: TGCGCCAGCAGCTTGGCCCCGACAGAACCCTATGGCTACACCTTC. Translated: CASSLAPTEPYGYTF.

The gene calls are TRBV27 and TRBJ2-3; the D gene could be TRBD1 or TRBD2 (5 bases each). This CDR3 has 12 residues. V lost 6 bases, J lost 11 bases, and 15 bases lay in between. Germline V gene sequence: CDR1 MNHEY, CDR2 SMNVEV (reference sequence). This chain's CDR3 is CASRTGTQKQYF. CDR3 sequence (DNA): TGTGCCAGCAGAACCGGGACCCAAAAGCAGTATTTT.

The chain combines TRBV5-1 with TRBJ2-7, with 7 positions matching TRBD1. Germline values: CDR1 SGHRS, CDR2 YFSETQ. The ends lost 1 base at V and 4 bases at J; junction bases unmatched: 5. The CDR3 extends over 14 amino acids. The CDR3 DNA follows: TGCGCCAGCAGCTTGCTGGTGGGACAGTACGAGCAGTACTTC. This translates into CASSLLVGQYEQYF. Using reference TRBV5-1 and TRBJ2-7 for the parts outside the CDR3, the full variable domain is KAGVTQTPRYLIKTRGQQVTLSCSPISGHRSVSWYQQTPGQGLQFLFEYFSETQRNKGNFPGRFSGRQFSNSRSEMNVSTLELGDSALYLCASSLLVGQYEQYFGPGTRLTVT.

The chain joins TRBV7-9 to TRBJ1-1, with D possibly TRBD1 on 5 matching bases. CDR3 length equals 14 residues. Per the germline V gene, CDR1 is SEHNR and CDR2 is FQNEAQ (reference sequence). V lost 5 bases, J lost 6 bases, and 16 bases lay in between. CDR3 nucleotides: TGTGCCAGCAGCCACCCAGGAGGGGAAGCTGAAGCTTTCTTT. Translated: CASSHPGGEAEAFF.

The chain employs TRBV18 and TRBJ1-2; D is unresolved. The V and J ends lost 3 bases and 7 bases respectively, with 12 bases between them. Germline V gene sequence: CDR1 KGHSH, CDR2 LQKENI. The CDR3 runs to 13 residues. CDR3 nucleotide sequence: TGTGCCAGCTCACCCCCCATTACGGGTGGCTACACCTTC. Translated: CASSPPITGGYTF. The complete variable domain, with remaining parts taken from reference TRBV18 and TRBJ1-2, reads NAGVMQNPRHLVRRRGQEARLRCSPMKGHSHVYWYRQLPEEGLKFMVYLQKENIIDESGMPKERFSAEFPKEGPSILRIQQVVRGDSAAYFCASSPPITGGYTFGSGTRLTVV.

The V gene is TRBV6-4, the J gene TRBJ1-1; D possibly corresponds to TRBD1 (5 bases). Between the trimmed V and J ends, which lost 7 bases and 8 bases, there was a span of 11 bases. The CDR3 spans 11 residues. CDR1 MRHNA and CDR2 SNTAGT come from the germline V gene. This CDR3 is CASKGRSEAFF. The DNA for the CDR3 is TGTGCCAGCAAGGGACGATCCGAAGCTTTCTTT.

CDR3 bases: TGTGCCAGCAGTGGCCACGGTGGGGGGGATGGCTACACCTTC. It specifies CASSGHGGGDGYTF. The chain employs TRBV2 and TRBJ1-2; TRBD1 is a possible D gene (5 bases). CDR3 length: 14 residues. Germline V gene data show CDR1 as SNHLY and CDR2 as FYNNEI. The germline V and J ends were trimmed by 4 bases and 6 bases, with 15 bases remaining between them. The full variable domain, its missing parts supplied by reference TRBV2 and TRBJ1-2, is EPEVTQTPSHQVTQMGQEVILRCVPISNHLYFYWYRQILGQKVEFLVSFYNNEISEKSEIFDDQFSVERPDGSNFTLKIRSTKLEDSAMYFCASSGHGGGDGYTFGSGTRLTVV.

This chain links TRBV5-1 with TRBJ2-7; TRBD1 or TRBD2 may be the D gene (5 bases each). Germline V gene lookup returns CDR1 SGHRS and CDR2 YFSETQ. CDR3 size: 15 residues. The V end lost 0 bases, the J end lost 3 bases, and 13 bases lay between the germline ends. The CDR3 nucleotides are TGCGCCAGCAGCTTGGCTTCCGGGGCCGGCTACGAGCAGTACTTC. Amino acid sequence: CASSLASGAGYEQYF.

The chain recombines TRBV18 with TRBJ2-7, with D possibly TRBD2 on 6 matching bases. In germline, CDR1 is KGHSH, CDR2 LQKENI. There are 16 residues in the CDR3. Trimming removed 0 bases at V and 3 bases at J, with 15 bases between. Here the CDR3 DNA reads TGTGCCAGCTCACCACCGTCCGGTGGGCGGGGCTACGAGCAGTACTTC. Translating it yields CASSPPSGGRGYEQYF.

The chain joins TRBV10-1 to TRBJ1-5; 7 nucleotides line up with TRBD1. Germline CDR1 reads WNHNN; CDR2 reads SYGVQD (reference sequence). With 8 bases clipped from V and 4 bases from J, the junction kept 8 bases outside the gene matches. The CDR3 consists of 14 residues. CDR3 nucleotides: TGCGCCAGCGGGGGACAGCCCCTTAATCAGCCCCAGCATTTT. Translation gives CASGGQPLNQPQHF.

This chain links TRBV4-2 with TRBJ2-5; 12 bases align to TRBD2. Per germline, CDR1 LGHNA and CDR2 YNFKEQ. After removal of 2 bases from V and 5 bases from J, the junction contained 0 bases not matched to a gene. The CDR3 has 14 residues. The CDR3: CASSQLAGGETQYF. The CDR3 bases are TGTGCCAGCAGCCAACTAGCGGGAGGGGAGACCCAGTACTTC.

Worth noting for this clone: One junction end disagrees with the germline gene, perhaps due to a read error. V is TRBV6-6 and J is TRBJ2-7; D may be TRBD1 or TRBD2 (6 bases each). Per germline, CDR1 MNHNY and CDR2 SVGAGI (reference sequence). The CDR3 has 11 residues. CDR3 amino acids: CASSHEGGAHF. As DNA, the CDR3 is TGTGCCAGCAGTCACGAGGGGGGAGCTCACTTC.

The V call is TRBV11-2, the J call TRBJ1-4; 10 bases are a match to TRBD1. The CDR3 length is 15 residues. The germline V gene encodes CDR1 SGHAT and CDR2 FQNNGV. The V segment lost 1 base and the J segment 7 bases; nucleotides outside the gene matches: 3. As DNA, the CDR3 is TGTGCCAGCAGCTTAGGACGGACAGGGGGTGAAAAACTGTTTTTT. This gives the protein CASSLGRTGGEKLFF.

The chain recombines TRBV29-1 with TRBJ2-1; D gene uncertain. Trimming shortened V by 5 bases and J by 13 bases, and 9 bases separated the two germline ends. Germline loops: CDR1 SQVTM, CDR2 ANQGSEA. CDR3 length equals 9 residues. CDR3 protein: CSVTSPQFF. CDR3 bases: TGCAGCGTTACCTCGCCCCAGTTCTTC.

The chain couples TRBV5-4 to TRBJ2-1; D is uncertain. V was pared by 3 bases and J by 6 bases, with 10 bases between. Per the germline V gene, CDR1 is SGHNT and CDR2 is YYREEE (reference sequence). CDR3 length: 13 residues. The CDR3 coding sequence is TGTGCCAGCAGCTCCCCAGGCTCCAATGAGCAGTTCTTC. Protein: CASSSPGSNEQFF.

The rearrangement joins TRBV10-3 to TRBJ2-1; unclear D gene. Germline CDR1 is ENHRY and CDR2 is SYGVKD. There are 12 residues in the CDR3. The ends were cut back, 4 bases at V and 6 bases at J, with 7 bases in the middle. CDR3 DNA: TGTGCCATCAGTGCTGGTTTCAATGAGCAGTTCTTC. Translated: CAISAGFNEQFF.

The chain is built from TRBV25-1 and TRBJ2-5; no reliable D call. Germline values: CDR1 MGHDK, CDR2 SYGVNS. This CDR3 spans 12 amino acids. V was shortened by 3 bases and J by 1 base, with 3 bases between the two germline ends. The CDR3 spells CASSEGQETQYF. The DNA of the CDR3 is TGTGCCAGCAGTGAGGGCCAAGAGACCCAGTACTTC. The full variable domain, rest sourced from reference TRBV25-1 and TRBJ2-5, is EADIYQTPRYLVIGTGKKITLECSQTMGHDKMYWYQQDPGMELHLIHYSYGVNSTEKGDLSSESTVSRIRTEHFPLTLESARPSHTSQYLCASSEGQETQYFGPGTRLLVL.

Written as DNA, the CDR3 is TGTGCCAGCTCACTCACTAGCGTCGCCTACGAGCAGTACTTC. Protein product: CASSLTSVAYEQYF. V is TRBV18 and J is TRBJ2-7, with 7 bases matching TRBD2. Germline CDR1 and CDR2: KGHSH and LQKENI. CDR3 length: 14 amino acids. The ends lost 4 bases at V and 2 bases at J; junction bases unmatched: 5.

The J gene is TRBJ1-2, the V gene TRBV5-8, with unresolved D. The germline CDR1 and CDR2 sequences are SGHTS and YDEGEE. The CDR3 is 13 residues long. Trimming pared 2 bases from V and 9 bases from J, leaving 14 bases between. CDR3 region: CASSLPLVYRYTF. In DNA form, the CDR3 reads TGTGCCAGCAGCTTACCCCTGGTATACCGCTACACCTTC.

V gene TRBV6-6 combines with J gene TRBJ1-1; maybe TRBD1 (6 bases). The CDR3 sequence is 14 residues long. Germline V gene data show CDR1 as MNHNY and CDR2 as SVGAGI (reference sequence). V dropped 6 bases and J dropped 1 base, with 12 bases sitting between them. CDR3 DNA: TGTGCCAGCAGGGTACAACAGGGGAACACTGAAGCTTTCTTT. It translates to CASRVQQGNTEAFF.

This chain uses TRBV7-3 with TRBJ2-3, with D possibly TRBD1 on 6 matching bases. CDR3 length equals 14 residues. V lost 5 bases to trimming and J lost 4 bases, with 13 bases between them. CDR1 is SGHTA, CDR2 FQGTGA, per germline. The CDR3 reads CASSRHRDADTQYF. The CDR3 DNA is TGTGCCAGCAGCAGACACAGGGATGCAGATACGCAGTATTTT.

The chain uses TRBV10-3 and TRBJ2-2, with D perhaps matching TRBD1 (6 bases). In germline, CDR1 is ENHRY, CDR2 SYGVKD. The CDR3 runs to 13 residues. Deletions cut 11 bases from V and 7 bases from J, with 17 bases between. The CDR3 sequence: CAVRQEAVGELFF. Written as DNA, the CDR3 is TGTGCCGTAAGACAGGAGGCGGTCGGGGAGCTGTTTTTT.

In this sample, this clone turned up once. This chain links TRBV5-1 with TRBJ2-1; TRBD2 matches 14 bases. The germline V gene has CDR1 SGHRS and CDR2 YFSETQ. V lost 1 base to trimming and J lost 7 bases; unmatched junction nucleotides: 4. The CDR3 is made up of 16 amino acids. The CDR3 reads CASSLMTSGRGNEQFF. CDR3 nucleotides: TGCGCCAGCAGCTTGATGACTAGCGGGAGGGGGAATGAGCAGTTCTTC. Complete variable domain (other parts from reference TRBV5-1 and TRBJ2-1): KAGVTQTPRYLIKTRGQQVTLSCSPISGHRSVSWYQQTPGQGLQFLFEYFSETQRNKGNFPGRFSGRQFSNSRSEMNVSTLELGDSALYLCASSLMTSGRGNEQFFGPGTRLTVL.

This chain links TRBV30 with TRBJ1-5; possible D gene TRBD1, 5 bases. With 7 bases removed from V and 3 bases from J, the gap between germline ends came to 13 bases. The CDR3 runs 13 residues. Germline V gene lookup returns CDR1 GTSNPN and CDR2 SVGIG (reference sequence). CDR3 in amino acids: CAFGAGVNQPQHF. Written as DNA, the CDR3 is TGTGCCTTCGGGGCAGGCGTCAATCAGCCCCAGCATTTT.

The CDR3 region has the DNA TGCGCCAGCTCCGGTGGGACTAGCGGGAGGGAGCAGTTCTTC. Amino acids: CASSGGTSGREQFF. This chain joins TRBV5-1 and TRBJ2-1, with 15 bases lining up with TRBD2. The CDR3 runs 14 residues. V shed 7 bases, J shed 10 bases, and the junction held 6 bases outside the gene matches. Germline V CDR1 and CDR2: SGHRS, YFSETQ.

This clone was detected only once. The gene calls are TRBV7-9 and TRBJ2-5; D tentatively fits TRBD1 or TRBD2 (5 bases each). Trimming removed 0 bases from V and 4 bases from J, with 9 bases in between. The CDR3 loop spans 14 amino acids. Germline values: CDR1 SEHNR, CDR2 FQNEAQ (reference sequence). The CDR3 is CASSLAGTLETQYF. The DNA for the CDR3 is TGTGCCAGCAGCTTAGCCGGGACCTTAGAGACCCAGTACTTC.

On this clone: Other DNA sequences within the sample encode an identical CDR3. This chain connects TRBV18 to TRBJ1-1; 7 nucleotides align to TRBD1. There are 13 residues in the CDR3. Trimming cost V 6 bases and J 1 base; bases outside gene matches: 2. The V gene's germline CDR1 is KGHSH and CDR2 LQKENI. CDR3 DNA: TGTGCCAGCTCCCGACAGGGGAACACTGAAGCTTTCTTT. Translation gives CASSRQGNTEAFF.

V usage is TRBV18 and J usage is TRBJ1-5; D possibly corresponds to TRBD1 (6 bases). V gave up 3 bases and J gave up 10 bases, with 16 bases separating them. The CDR3 spans 14 residues. Germline CDR1 reads KGHSH; CDR2 reads LQKENI. CDR3: CASSPLASGEPQHF. The CDR3 nucleotides read TGTGCCAGCTCACCCCTCGCATCAGGGGAACCCCAGCATTTT.

About this clone itself: This sample includes further DNA sequences coding for the same CDR3. This chain uses TRBV2 with TRBJ2-3; D call uncertain. Germline loops: CDR1 SNHLY, CDR2 FYNNEI. The V and J ends lost 4 bases and 1 base respectively, with 6 bases between them. This CDR3 has 13 amino acids. The DNA of the CDR3 is TGTGCCAGCAGTGCGAGAGGCACAGATACGCAGTATTTT. Its translation: CASSARGTDTQYF.